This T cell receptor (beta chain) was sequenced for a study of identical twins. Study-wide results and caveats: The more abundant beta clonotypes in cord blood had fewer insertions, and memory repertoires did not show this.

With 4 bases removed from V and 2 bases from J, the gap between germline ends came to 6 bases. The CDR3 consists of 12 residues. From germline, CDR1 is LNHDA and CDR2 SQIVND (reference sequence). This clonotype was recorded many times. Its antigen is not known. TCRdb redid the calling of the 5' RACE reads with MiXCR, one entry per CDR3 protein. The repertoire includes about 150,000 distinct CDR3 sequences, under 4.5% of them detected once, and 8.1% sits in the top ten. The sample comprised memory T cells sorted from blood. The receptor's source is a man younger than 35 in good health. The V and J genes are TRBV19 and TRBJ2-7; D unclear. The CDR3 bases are TGTGCCAGTAGTAAGGGAACCTACGAGCAGTACTTC. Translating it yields CASSKGTYEQYF.